The rows below give T cell receptor beta chains drawn from one sample of a study of blood T cell repertoires in COVID-19. Sequencing was performed with immunoSEQ multiplex PCR; in TCRdb, only in-frame clones are kept and a portion is missing. The table has approximately 74,000 clones, around 93% seen once. Source material: peripheral blood. These receptors all stem from a woman in her sixties or seventies with active COVID-19. Both conserved end residues are part of each CDR3. Not all rows give a size; the values are once, few, many and, for expanded clones, a class.

V	J	size	CDR3
TRBV29-1	TRBJ2-7	NA	CSVGALAGRGYEQYF
TRBV19	TRBJ1-5	once	CASSSREGGQPQHF
TRBV5-5	TRBJ2-1	NA	CASSRISGSVGNEQFF
TRBV6-5	TRBJ1-4	NA	CASSYVARSANEKLFF
TRBV6-5	TRBJ2-1	NA	CASSYSSAGTYNEQFF
TRBV29-1	TRBJ2-1	NA	CSVEDWTSREYNEQFF
TRBV5-1	TRBJ2-3	NA	CASSLGLGLAGVPDTQYF
TRBV7-9	TRBJ2-1	NA	CASRGQRKGEGRSNEQFF
TRBV6-4	TRBJ1-5	once	CASSDSEFGYSNQPQHF
TRBV18	TRBJ2-3	NA	CASSPLPWASGRGTDTQYF
TRBV7-2	TRBJ2-3	NA	CASSLEASGVRDTQYF
TRBV11-2	TRBJ2-1	NA	CASSLGTLSYNEQFF
TRBV11-2	TRBJ2-7	NA	CASSPDRNEQYF
TRBV14	TRBJ2-2	NA	CASSQRDYANTGELFF
TRBV24-1	TRBJ2-1	NA	CATSDPGLADTYNEQFF
TRBV18	TRBJ1-6	NA	CASSAGQGFSPLHF
TRBV19	TRBJ2-3	NA	CATSVAGGDTDTQYF
TRBV5-5	TRBJ1-3	NA	CASSQEGNTIYF
TRBV7-9	TRBJ1-1	NA	CASSAEGQRGTEAFF
TRBV2	TRBJ1-2	NA	CASRAPGLLNYGYTF
TRBV11-2	TRBJ1-3	NA	CASSLSGTPTPRDTIYF
TRBV19	TRBJ2-1	NA	CASKGRDNEQFF
TRBV6-1	TRBJ2-3	NA	CASSGGMGAGIGTDTQYF
TRBV7-9	TRBJ2-1	NA	CASRSTPSGVYNEQFF
TRBV23-1	TRBJ1-3	NA	CASSQLQGKTGSDTIYF
TRBV5-1	TRBJ1-2	NA	CASSFRAGLLNYGYTF
TRBV27	TRBJ1-6	NA	CASSDRGGNSPLHF
TRBV6-6	TRBJ2-1	NA	CASSYRGDSYNEQFF
TRBV4-2	TRBJ1-1	NA	CASSHIFRGTTEAFF
TRBV5-8	TRBJ2-7	NA	CASSKGQGAAEQYF
TRBV5-1	TRBJ1-2	NA	CASGSWAPYGYTF
TRBV6-6	TRBJ1-1	NA	CASSYLARNTEAFF
TRBV19	TRBJ1-5	NA	CASSVGRFFDSDSLSNQPQHF
TRBV19	TRBJ2-5	NA	CASSSTGLRGETQYF
TRBV5-4	TRBJ2-3	NA	CASSRESSTDTQYF
TRBV4-1	TRBJ1-1	NA	CASSPRPGTGVGQNTEAFF
TRBV5-1	TRBJ1-3	NA	CASSLDVRGVIEFSGNTIYF
TRBV5-1	TRBJ2-2	NA	CASSPPGGTGELFF
TRBV6-1	TRBJ2-5	NA	CASSERNRDRKETQYF
TRBV6-2/TRBV6-3	TRBJ2-3	once	CASSPGALAGTDTQYF
TRBV27	TRBJ1-1	NA	CASSRDRNTEAFF
TRBV19	TRBJ1-1	NA	CASSINYLLEDTEAFF
TRBV2	TRBJ2-5	NA	CASRTGTAKETQYF
TRBV9	TRBJ1-6	NA	CASSVGGDSPLHF
TRBV10-3	TRBJ2-5	NA	CATGTSGRVQTQYF
TRBV21-1	TRBJ2-5	once	CASSALGEKPEETQYF
TRBV25-1	TRBJ1-6	NA	CASSETGHLDNSPLHF
TRBV28	TRBJ1-1	NA	CASRPSTGLTTEAFF